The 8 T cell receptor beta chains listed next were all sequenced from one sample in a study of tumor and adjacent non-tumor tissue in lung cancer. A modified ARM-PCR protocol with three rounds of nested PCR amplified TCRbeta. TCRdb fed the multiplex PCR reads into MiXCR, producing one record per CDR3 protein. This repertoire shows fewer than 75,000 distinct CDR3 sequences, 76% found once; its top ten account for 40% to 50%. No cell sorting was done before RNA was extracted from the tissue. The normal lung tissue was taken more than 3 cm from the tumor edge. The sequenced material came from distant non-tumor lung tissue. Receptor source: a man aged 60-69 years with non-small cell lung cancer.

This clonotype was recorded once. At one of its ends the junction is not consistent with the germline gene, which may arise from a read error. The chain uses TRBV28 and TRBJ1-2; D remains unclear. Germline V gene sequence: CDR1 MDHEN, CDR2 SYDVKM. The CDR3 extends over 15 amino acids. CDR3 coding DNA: TGCGCCAGCAGTCGTCTTGGGCAGGCCACTTATGGCTACACCTTC. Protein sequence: CASSRLGQATYGYTF.

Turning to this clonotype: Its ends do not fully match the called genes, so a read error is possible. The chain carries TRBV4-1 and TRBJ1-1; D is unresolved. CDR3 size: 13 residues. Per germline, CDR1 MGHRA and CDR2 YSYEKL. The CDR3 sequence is CVSSQSENIEAFF. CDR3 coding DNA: TGCGTCAGCAGCCAGTCCGAAAACATTGAAGCTTTCTTT.

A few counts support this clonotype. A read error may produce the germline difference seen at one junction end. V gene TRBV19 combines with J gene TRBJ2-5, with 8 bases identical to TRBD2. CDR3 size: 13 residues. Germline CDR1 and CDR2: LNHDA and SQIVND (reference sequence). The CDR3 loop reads CATSSGTRETQYF. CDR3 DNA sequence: TGTGCCACTAGTTCCGGGACTAGAGAGACCCAGTACTTC. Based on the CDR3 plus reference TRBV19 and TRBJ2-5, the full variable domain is DGGITQSPKYLFRKEGQNVTLSCEQNLNHDAMYWYRQDPGQGLRLIYYSQIVNDFQKGDIAEGYSVSREKKESFPLTVTSAQKNPTAFYLCATSSGTRETQYFGPGTRLLVL.

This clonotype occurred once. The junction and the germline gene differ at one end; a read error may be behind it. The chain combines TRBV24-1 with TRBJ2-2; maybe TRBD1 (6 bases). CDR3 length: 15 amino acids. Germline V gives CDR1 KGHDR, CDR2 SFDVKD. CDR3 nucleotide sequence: TGTGCCACCAGTGATTTGCAGGGGAACACCGGGGACCTGCTTTTT. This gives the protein CATSDLQGNTGDLLF.

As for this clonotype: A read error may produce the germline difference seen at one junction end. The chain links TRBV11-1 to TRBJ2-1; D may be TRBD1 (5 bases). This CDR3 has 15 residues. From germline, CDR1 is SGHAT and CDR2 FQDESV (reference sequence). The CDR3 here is CASSPARALDNEQSF. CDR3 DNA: TGTGCCAGCAGTCCCGCAAGGGCGTTGGACAATGAGCAGTCCTTC. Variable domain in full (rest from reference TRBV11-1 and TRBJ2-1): EAEVAQSPRYKITEKSQAVAFWCDPISGHATLYWYRQILGQGPELLVQFQDESVVDDSQLPKDRFSAERLKGVDSTLKIQPAELGDSAMYLCASSPARALDNEQSFGPGTRLTVL.

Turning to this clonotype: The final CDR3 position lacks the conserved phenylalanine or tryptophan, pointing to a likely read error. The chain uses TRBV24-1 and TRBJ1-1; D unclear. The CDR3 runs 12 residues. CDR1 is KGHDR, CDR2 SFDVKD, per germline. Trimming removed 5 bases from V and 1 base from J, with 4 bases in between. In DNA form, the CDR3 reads TGTGCCACCAGTGCGGGGAACACTGAAGCTTTCCTT. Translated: CATSAGNTEAFL.

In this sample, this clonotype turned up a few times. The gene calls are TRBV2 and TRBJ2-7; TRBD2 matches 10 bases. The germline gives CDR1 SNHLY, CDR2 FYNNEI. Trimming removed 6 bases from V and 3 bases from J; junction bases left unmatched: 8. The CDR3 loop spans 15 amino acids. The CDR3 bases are TGTGCCAGCAGAGACACTAGCGGGGCGGACTACGAGCAGTACTTC. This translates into CASRDTSGADYEQYF. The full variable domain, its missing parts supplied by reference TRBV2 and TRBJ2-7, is EPEVTQTPSHQVTQMGQEVILRCVPISNHLYFYWYRQILGQKVEFLVSFYNNEISEKSEIFDDQFSVERPDGSNFTLKIRSTKLEDSAMYFCASRDTSGADYEQYFGPGTRLTVT.

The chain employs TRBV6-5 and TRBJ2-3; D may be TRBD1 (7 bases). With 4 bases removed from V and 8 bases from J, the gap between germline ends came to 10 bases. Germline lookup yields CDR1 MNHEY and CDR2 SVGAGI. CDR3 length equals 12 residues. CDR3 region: CASSSQGGTQYF. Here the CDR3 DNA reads TGTGCCAGCAGTTCCCAGGGGGGTACGCAGTATTTT.